A selection of T cell receptor beta chains follows, all from one sample in a study of T cell responses to AZD1222 COVID-19 vaccine. This table comes from immunoSEQ multiplex PCR, and its TCRdb copy is limited to in-frame clones, with some not included. Here the sample spans some 130,000 clones, roughly 93% being singletons. Sequencing was performed on peripheral blood, taken 28 days after the second AZD1222 dose. Every receptor here comes from an adult who received the AZD1222 COVID-19 vaccine. The CDR3 runs from the conserved cysteine through the conserved F or W. The D gene is left open where the match is weak. Clone size is not always given. Where it is, it says once, few, many or a class for expanded clones.

TRBV4-2	16	.	TRBJ1-6	.	CASSPERGLYNSPLHF	TGTGCCAGCAGCCCTGAACGGGGACTGTATAATTCACCCCTCCACTTT
TRBV7-8	16	.	TRBJ1-4	.	CASSLASGLAGGKLFF	TGTGCCAGCAGCTTAGCCTCTGGGTTGGCGGGGGGGAAACTGTTTTTT
TRBV27	16	TRBD1	TRBJ2-2	.	CASRRGLYRGTGELFF	TGTGCCAGCAGGAGAGGATTATACAGGGGCACCGGGGAGCTGTTTTTT
TRBV9	14	.	TRBJ1-2	.	CASSPTGSNYGYTF	TGTGCCAGCAGCCCTACAGGGTCCAACTATGGCTACACCTTC
TRBV7-8	12	.	TRBJ2-1	.	CASSPGRLTQFF	TGTGCCAGCAGCCCCGGTCGTCTGACCCAGTTCTTC
TRBV7-8	17	TRBD1	TRBJ2-7	.	CASSLTVGATGADEQYF	TGTGCCAGCAGCTTAACGGTGGGAGCAACAGGGGCGGACGAGCAGTACTTC
TRBV7-3	15	.	TRBJ2-1	.	CASSLSAQTYNEQFF	TGTGCCAGCAGCTTATCGGCTCAGACATACAATGAGCAGTTCTTC
TRBV27	14	TRBD1	TRBJ2-7	.	CASSSGTALYEQYF	TGTGCCAGCAGTTCCGGGACAGCACTATACGAGCAGTACTTC
TRBV4-3	15	TRBD1	TRBJ1-2	.	CASSQGTGAIYGYTF	TGCGCCAGCAGCCAAGGGACAGGTGCAATTTATGGCTACACCTTC
TRBV5-6	11	.	TRBJ2-7	.	CASSLGYEQYF	TGTGCCAGCAGCTTGGGCTACGAGCAGTACTTC
TRBV25-1	16	.	TRBJ2-7	.	CASSGLDGRTFYEQYF	TGTGCCAGCAGTGGCCTGGACGGCAGAACCTTCTACGAGCAGTACTTC
TRBV4-1	16	.	TRBJ2-3	.	CASSQIQGARVATQYF	TGCGCCAGCAGCCAAATCCAGGGAGCTCGAGTGGCTACGCAGTATTTT
TRBV14	13	.	TRBJ2-3	.	CASSPRLTDTQYF	TGTGCCAGCAGCCCCCGCCTCACAGATACGCAGTATTTT
TRBV5-1	13	.	TRBJ1-5	.	CASSLGENQPQHF	TGCGCCAGCAGCTTGGGAGAGAATCAGCCCCAGCATTTT
TRBV3-1/TRBV3-2	17	.	TRBJ2-1	.	CASSQVGPNLSYNEQFF	TGTGCCAGCAGCCAAGTAGGGCCAAATCTATCCTACAATGAGCAGTTCTTC
TRBV6-5	15	TRBD1	TRBJ2-1	.	CASSRGQGALNEQFF	TGTGCCAGCAGTCGAGGACAGGGGGCCCTGAATGAGCAGTTCTTC
TRBV13	17	TRBD2	TRBJ2-7	.	CASTRTGLAGGSYEQYF	TGTGCCAGCACCCGTACGGGACTAGCGGGGGGGTCCTACGAGCAGTACTTC
TRBV7-8	17	TRBD2	TRBJ2-2	.	CASRSRGGGARTGELFF	TGTGCCAGCCGCTCCCGGGGCGGGGGGGCGAGAACCGGGGAGCTGTTTTTT
TRBV19	15	TRBD2	TRBJ2-1	.	CASRILAGGPYEQFF	TGTGCCAGTAGGATTCTAGCGGGGGGGCCGTATGAGCAGTTCTTC
TRBV6-5	14	.	TRBJ1-1	few	CASSTGPLNTEAFF	TGTGCCAGCAGTACGGGACCCCTGAACACTGAAGCTTTCTTT
TRBV19	19	.	TRBJ1-1	once	CASSMVRGVSGGMNTEAFF	TGTGCCAGTAGTATGGTCAGGGGAGTGTCCGGGGGGATGAACACTGAAGCTTTCTTT
TRBV7-9	12	.	TRBJ1-1	.	CASSPTDSEAFF	TGTGCCAGCAGCCCGACGGACAGTGAAGCTTTCTTT
TRBV28	13	.	TRBJ1-1	few	CASRSTGGTEAFF	TGTGCCAGTAGATCTACAGGAGGCACTGAAGCTTTCTTT
TRBV6-5	15	TRBD1	TRBJ1-3	.	CASSRQGAPGNTIYF	TGTGCCAGCAGTCGTCAGGGGGCGCCTGGAAACACCATATATTTT
TRBV12-3/TRBV12-4	13	.	TRBJ1-1	.	CASRSYRAVAAFF	TGTGCCAGCAGATCCTACAGGGCCGTGGCAGCTTTCTTT
TRBV4-3	13	.	TRBJ1-1	.	CASSQDRNTEAFF	TGCGCCAGCAGCCAAGATCGGAACACTGAAGCTTTCTTT
TRBV7-9	14	.	TRBJ1-2	.	CASSLVSGAYGYTF	TGTGCCAGCAGCTTAGTATCGGGGGCTTATGGCTACACCTTC
TRBV2	15	TRBD2	TRBJ2-7	.	CASSEFRLAYYEQYF	TGTGCCAGCAGTGAATTTAGACTAGCGTACTACGAGCAGTACTTC
TRBV19	16	.	TRBJ1-1	.	CASSARGGTLASEAFF	TGTGCCAGTAGTGCCAGAGGCGGGACACTGGCCTCTGAAGCTTTCTTT
TRBV12-3/TRBV12-4	12	.	TRBJ2-3	.	CASSWATDTQYF	TGTGCCAGCAGTTGGGCGACAGATACGCAGTATTTT
TRBV6-5	14	.	TRBJ2-7	.	CASSYSQGIYEQYF	TGTGCCAGCAGTTACTCGCAGGGAATCTACGAGCAGTACTTC
TRBV2	15	TRBD1	TRBJ1-5	.	CASSGGQGGGQPQHF	TGTGCCAGCAGCGGAGGACAGGGGGGAGGACAGCCCCAGCATTTT
TRBV7-9	15	TRBD2	TRBJ2-6	.	CASSLSGGGPNVLTF	TGTGCCAGCAGCTTGAGCGGGGGTGGGCCCAACGTCCTGACTTTC
TRBV7-9	14	.	TRBJ1-1	.	CASSLLGGNTEAFF	TGTGCCAGCAGCTTACTGGGGGGAAACACTGAAGCTTTCTTT
TRBV19	17	.	TRBJ2-5	.	CASSMEAASYGVETQYF	TGTGCCAGTAGTATGGAAGCAGCTAGCTACGGGGTAGAGACCCAGTACTTC
TRBV27	14	.	TRBJ1-6	.	CASSRTVGDSPLHF	TGTGCCAGCAGTCGGACGGTTGGTGATTCACCCCTCCACTTT